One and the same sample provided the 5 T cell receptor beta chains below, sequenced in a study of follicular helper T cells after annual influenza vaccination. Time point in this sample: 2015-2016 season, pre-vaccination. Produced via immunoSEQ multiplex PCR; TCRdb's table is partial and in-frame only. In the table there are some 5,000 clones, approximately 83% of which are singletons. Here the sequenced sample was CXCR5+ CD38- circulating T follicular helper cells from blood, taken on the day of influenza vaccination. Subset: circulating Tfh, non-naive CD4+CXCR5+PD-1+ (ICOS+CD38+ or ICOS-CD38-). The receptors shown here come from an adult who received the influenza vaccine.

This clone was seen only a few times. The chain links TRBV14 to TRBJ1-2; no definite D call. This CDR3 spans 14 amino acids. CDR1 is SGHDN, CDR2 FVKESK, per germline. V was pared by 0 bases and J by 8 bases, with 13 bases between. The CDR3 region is CASSQEWAVEGYTF. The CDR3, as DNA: TGTGCCAGCAGCCAAGAATGGGCAGTGGAGGGCTACACCTTC.

The CDR3 DNA is TGTGCCAGCAGCGGGGGCGCGGGAACCGGGGAGCTGTTTTTT. The encoded protein is CASSGGAGTGELFF. The chain employs TRBV11-3 and TRBJ2-2; tentatively, D is TRBD1 or TRBD2 (6 bases each). Trimming stripped 5 bases from V and 5 bases from J, with 12 bases between. The CDR3 loop spans 14 amino acids. The germline CDR1 and CDR2 sequences are SGHNT and YENEEA.

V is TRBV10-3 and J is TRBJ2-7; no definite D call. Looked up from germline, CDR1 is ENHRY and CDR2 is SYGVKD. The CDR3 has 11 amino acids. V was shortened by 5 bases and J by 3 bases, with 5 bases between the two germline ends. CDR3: CAISPGYEQYF. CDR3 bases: TGTGCCATCAGTCCAGGCTACGAGCAGTACTTC.

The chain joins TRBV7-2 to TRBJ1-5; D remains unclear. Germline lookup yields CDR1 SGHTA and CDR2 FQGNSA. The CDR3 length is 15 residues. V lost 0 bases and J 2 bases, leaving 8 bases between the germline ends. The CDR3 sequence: CASSLAGGGNQPQHF. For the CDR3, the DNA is TGTGCCAGCAGCTTAGCGGGCGGAGGCAATCAGCCCCAGCATTTT.

CDR3 sequence (DNA): TGTGCCAGCAGCGCCCACAGGGCAGTCCACTCTGGAAACACCATATATTTT. This codes for CASSAHRAVHSGNTIYF. The V gene is TRBV5-5, the J gene TRBJ1-3; TRBD1 is a possible D gene (6 bases). V lost 4 bases and J lost 0, with 17 bases in between. Per the germline V gene, CDR1 is SGHKS and CDR2 is YYEKEE (reference sequence). This CDR3 is 17 amino acids long. Based on the CDR3 plus reference TRBV5-5 and TRBJ1-3, the full variable domain is DAGVTQSPTHLIKTRGQQVTLRCSPISGHKSVSWYQQVLGQGPQFIFQYYEKEERGRGNFPDRFSARQFPNYSSELNVNALLLGDSALYLCASSAHRAVHSGNTIYFGEGSWLTVV.